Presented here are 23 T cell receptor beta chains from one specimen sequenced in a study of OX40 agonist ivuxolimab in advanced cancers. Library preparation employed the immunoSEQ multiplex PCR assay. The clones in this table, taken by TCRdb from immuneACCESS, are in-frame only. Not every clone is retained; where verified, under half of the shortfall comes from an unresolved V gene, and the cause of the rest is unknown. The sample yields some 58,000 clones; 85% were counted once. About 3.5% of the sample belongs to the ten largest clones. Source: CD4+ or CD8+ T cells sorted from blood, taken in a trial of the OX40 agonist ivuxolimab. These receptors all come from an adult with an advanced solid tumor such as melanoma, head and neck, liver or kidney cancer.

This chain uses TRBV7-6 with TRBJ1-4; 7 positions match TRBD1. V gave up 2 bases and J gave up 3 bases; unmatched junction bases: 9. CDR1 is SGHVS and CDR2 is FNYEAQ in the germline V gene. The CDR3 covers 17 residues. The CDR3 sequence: CASSLFLNRGANEKLFF. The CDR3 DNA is TGTGCCAGCAGCTTATTTTTGAACAGGGGAGCTAATGAAAAACTGTTTTTT.

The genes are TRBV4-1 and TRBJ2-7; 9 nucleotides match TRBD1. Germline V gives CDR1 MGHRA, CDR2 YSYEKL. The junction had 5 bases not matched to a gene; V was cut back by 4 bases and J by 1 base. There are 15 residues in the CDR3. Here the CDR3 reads CASSPLGTGSYEQYF. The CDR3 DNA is TGCGCCAGCAGCCCATTAGGGACAGGGTCCTACGAGCAGTACTTC.

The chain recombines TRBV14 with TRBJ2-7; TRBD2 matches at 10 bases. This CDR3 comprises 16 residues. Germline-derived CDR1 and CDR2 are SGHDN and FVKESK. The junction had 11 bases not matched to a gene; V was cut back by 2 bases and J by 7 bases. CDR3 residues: CASSQNPSGSSEEQYF. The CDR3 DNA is TGTGCCAGCAGCCAAAATCCTAGCGGGAGTTCGGAAGAGCAGTACTTC.

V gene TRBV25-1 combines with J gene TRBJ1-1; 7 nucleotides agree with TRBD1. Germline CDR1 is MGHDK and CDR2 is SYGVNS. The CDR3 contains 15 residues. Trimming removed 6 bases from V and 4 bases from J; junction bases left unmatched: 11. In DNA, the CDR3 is TGTGCCAGCAGAACAGACCAGGGGGGGCTCACTGAAGCTTTCTTT. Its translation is CASRTDQGGLTEAFF.

The CDR3 region is CASSPPGGRSGNTIYF. The CDR3 region has the DNA TGTGCCAGCTCACCACCGGGGGGCAGGTCTGGAAACACCATATATTTT. The rearrangement joins TRBV18 to TRBJ1-3; D is possibly TRBD1 (6 bases). CDR3 length: 16 amino acids. The germline V and J ends were trimmed by 0 bases and 1 base, with 10 bases remaining between them. Germline loops: CDR1 KGHSH, CDR2 LQKENI.

This CDR3 reads CASRFPGTDTQYF. The CDR3 DNA follows: TGTGCCAGCAGATTCCCCGGCACAGATACGCAGTATTTT. The chain is built from TRBV28 and TRBJ2-3; no clear D gene. This CDR3 has 13 amino acids. Germline values: CDR1 MDHEN, CDR2 SYDVKM. The V end lost 6 bases, the J end lost 1 base, and 8 bases lay between the germline ends.

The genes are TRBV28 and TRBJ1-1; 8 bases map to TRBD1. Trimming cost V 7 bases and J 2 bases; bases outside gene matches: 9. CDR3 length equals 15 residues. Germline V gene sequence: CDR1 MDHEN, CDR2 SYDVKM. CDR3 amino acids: CASTTTGESNTEAFF. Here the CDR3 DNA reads TGTGCCAGCACTACGACAGGGGAATCAAACACTGAAGCTTTCTTT.

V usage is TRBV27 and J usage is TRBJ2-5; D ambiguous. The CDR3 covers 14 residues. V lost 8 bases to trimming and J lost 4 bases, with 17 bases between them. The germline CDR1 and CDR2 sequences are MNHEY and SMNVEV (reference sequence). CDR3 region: CASAVRWGGETQYF. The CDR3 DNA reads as TGTGCCAGCGCGGTGAGGTGGGGTGGAGAGACCCAGTACTTC.

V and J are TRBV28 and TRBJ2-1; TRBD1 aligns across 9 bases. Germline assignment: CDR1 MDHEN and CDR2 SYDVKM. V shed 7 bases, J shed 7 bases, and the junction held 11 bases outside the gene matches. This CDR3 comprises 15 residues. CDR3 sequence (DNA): TGTGCCAGCACCTCCAGCGGGACAGGGAGTAATGAGCAGTTCTTC. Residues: CASTSSGTGSNEQFF.

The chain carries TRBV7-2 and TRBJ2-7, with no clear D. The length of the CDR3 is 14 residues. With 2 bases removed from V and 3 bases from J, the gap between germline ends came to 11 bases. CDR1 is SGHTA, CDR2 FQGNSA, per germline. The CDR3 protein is CASSLSLVGYEQYF. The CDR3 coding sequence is TGTGCCAGCAGCTTATCTTTAGTGGGCTACGAGCAGTACTTC.

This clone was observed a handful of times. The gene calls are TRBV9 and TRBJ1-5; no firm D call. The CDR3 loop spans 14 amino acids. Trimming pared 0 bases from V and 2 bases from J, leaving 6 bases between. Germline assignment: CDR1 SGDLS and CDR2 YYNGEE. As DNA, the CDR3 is TGTGCCAGCAGCGTAGACGGGGGCAATCAGCCCCAGCATTTT. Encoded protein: CASSVDGGNQPQHF.

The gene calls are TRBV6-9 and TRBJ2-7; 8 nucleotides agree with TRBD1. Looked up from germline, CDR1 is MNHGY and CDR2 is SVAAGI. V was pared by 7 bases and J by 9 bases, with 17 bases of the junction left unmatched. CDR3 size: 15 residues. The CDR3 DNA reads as TGTGCCAGCACCGGAGCCGGGACAGGTCTCTGGGGGCAGTACTTC. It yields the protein CASTGAGTGLWGQYF.

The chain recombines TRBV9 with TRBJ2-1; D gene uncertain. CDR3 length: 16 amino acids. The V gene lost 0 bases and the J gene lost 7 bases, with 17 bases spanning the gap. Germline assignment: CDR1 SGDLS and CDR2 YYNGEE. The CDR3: CASSVGPGPMTNEQFF. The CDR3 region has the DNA TGTGCCAGCAGCGTAGGGCCCGGGCCCATGACTAATGAGCAGTTCTTC.

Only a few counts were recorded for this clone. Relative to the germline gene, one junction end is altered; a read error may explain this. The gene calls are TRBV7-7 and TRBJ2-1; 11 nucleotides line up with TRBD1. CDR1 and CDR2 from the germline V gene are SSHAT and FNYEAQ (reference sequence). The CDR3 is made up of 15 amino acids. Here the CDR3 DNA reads TGTGCTAGCAGCTTGGGACAGGGGGTATACAATGAGCAGTTCTTC. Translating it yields CASSLGQGVYNEQFF.

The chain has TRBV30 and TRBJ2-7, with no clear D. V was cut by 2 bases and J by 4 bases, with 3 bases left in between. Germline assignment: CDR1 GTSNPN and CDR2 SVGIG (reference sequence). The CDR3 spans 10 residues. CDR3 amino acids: CAWSRYEQYF. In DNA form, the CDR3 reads TGTGCCTGGAGTAGGTACGAGCAGTACTTC.

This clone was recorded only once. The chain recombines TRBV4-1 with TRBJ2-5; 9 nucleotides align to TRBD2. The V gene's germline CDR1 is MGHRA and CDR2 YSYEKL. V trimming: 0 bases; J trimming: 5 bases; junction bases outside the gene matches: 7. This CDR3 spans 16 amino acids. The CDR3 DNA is TGCGCCAGCAGCCAAGATGGGGCTAGCGGGACCGAGACCCAGTACTTC. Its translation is CASSQDGASGTETQYF.

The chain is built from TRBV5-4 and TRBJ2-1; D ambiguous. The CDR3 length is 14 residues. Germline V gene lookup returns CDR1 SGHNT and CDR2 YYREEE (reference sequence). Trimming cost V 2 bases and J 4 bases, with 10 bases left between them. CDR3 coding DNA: TGTGCCAGCAGCTTTAGGGCTAATTACAATGAGCAGTTCTTC. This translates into CASSFRANYNEQFF.

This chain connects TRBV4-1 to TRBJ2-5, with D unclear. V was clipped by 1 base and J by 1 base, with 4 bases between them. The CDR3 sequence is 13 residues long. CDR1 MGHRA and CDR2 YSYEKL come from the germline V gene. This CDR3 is CASSQATQETQYF. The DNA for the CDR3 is TGCGCCAGCAGCCAAGCAACCCAAGAGACCCAGTACTTC.

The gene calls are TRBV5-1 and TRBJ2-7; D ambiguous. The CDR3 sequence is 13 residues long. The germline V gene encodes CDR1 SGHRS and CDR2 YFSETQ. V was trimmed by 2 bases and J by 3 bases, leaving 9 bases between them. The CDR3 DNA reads TGCGCCAGCAGCTTAGGCCAGGACTACGAGCAGTACTTC. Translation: CASSLGQDYEQYF.

The DNA for the CDR3 is TGTGCCAGCAGCCCTTTCCCGGACTTCCCGTTCTTC. The encoded protein is CASSPFPDFPFF. The chain links TRBV7-9 to TRBJ2-1, with TRBD2 as a possible D gene (5 bases). The length of the CDR3 is 12 residues. The V end lost 5 bases, the J end lost 15 bases, and 17 bases lay between the germline ends. Germline CDR1 reads SEHNR; CDR2 reads FQNEAQ (reference sequence).

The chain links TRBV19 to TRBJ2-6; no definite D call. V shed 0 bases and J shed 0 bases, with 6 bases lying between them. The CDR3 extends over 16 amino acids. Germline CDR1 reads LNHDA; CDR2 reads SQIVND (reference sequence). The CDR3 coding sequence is TGTGCCAGTAGTATAGACTACAGCTCTGGGGCCAACGTCCTGACTTTC. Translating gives CASSIDYSSGANVLTF.

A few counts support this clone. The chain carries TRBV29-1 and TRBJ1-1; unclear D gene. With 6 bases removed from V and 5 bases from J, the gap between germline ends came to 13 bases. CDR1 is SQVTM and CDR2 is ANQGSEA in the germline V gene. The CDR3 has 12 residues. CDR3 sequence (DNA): TGCAGCGTAAGGCCCGGGAGGACTGAAGCTTTCTTT. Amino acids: CSVRPGRTEAFF.

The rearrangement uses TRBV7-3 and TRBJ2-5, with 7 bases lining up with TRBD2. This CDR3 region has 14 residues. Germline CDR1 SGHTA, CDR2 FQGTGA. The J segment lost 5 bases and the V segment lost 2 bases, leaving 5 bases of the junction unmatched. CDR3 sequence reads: CASSLGGVAETQYF. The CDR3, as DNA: TGTGCCAGCAGCTTAGGGGGGGTAGCCGAGACCCAGTACTTC.